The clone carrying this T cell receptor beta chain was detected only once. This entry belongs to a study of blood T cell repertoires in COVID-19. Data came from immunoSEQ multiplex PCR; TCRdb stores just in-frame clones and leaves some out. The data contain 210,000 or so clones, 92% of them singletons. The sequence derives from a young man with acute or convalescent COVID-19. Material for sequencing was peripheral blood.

The CDR3 is CASSRSAGYEQYF. As DNA, the CDR3 is TGCGCCAGCAGCCGAAGTGCAGGCTACGAGCAGTACTTC. This chain uses TRBV4-1 with TRBJ2-7; no clear D gene. The CDR3 is made up of 13 amino acids. Germline V lookup: CDR1 MGHRA, CDR2 YSYEKL. V shed 4 bases and J shed 3 bases, with 10 bases lying between them.